This T cell receptor beta chain was identified in a study of cytomegalovirus exposure and HLA in healthy donors. With respect to this clone: Its target is unknown.

Overall study results and limits: A missense DCLRE1C variant was associated with V- and J-gene trimming of TCR beta chains in a later analysis, and an independent cohort replicated the association.

The PCR used 60 Vbeta and 13 Jbeta primers. The method was immunoSEQ multiplex PCR; TCRdb's version includes in-frame clones alone and lacks a portion of them. The data contain about 100,000 clones, about 68% of them seen just once; the ten biggest clones take up less than 4.5%. The CDR3 sequence is 12 residues long. Per the germline V gene, CDR1 is SGHDN and CDR2 is FVKESK. The V end lost 4 bases, the J end lost 9 bases, and 10 bases lay between the germline ends. This sequence originates from a man aged 25-40 years in good health and CMV-seropositive. Sequencing input: PBMCs. The chain couples TRBV14 to TRBJ1-3; D is possibly TRBD1 (5 bases). The CDR3 protein is CASSRQGSTIYF. CDR3 coding DNA: TGTGCCAGCAGCCGCCAGGGTAGCACCATATATTTT.